What follows are 10 T cell receptor beta chains derived from one specimen sequenced in a study of shared clonotypes between healthy human individuals. Libraries were prepared by immunoSEQ multiplex PCR; TCRdb keeps only in-frame clonotypes and omits some of them. Of around 88,000 clones in the sample, around 67% are singletons; the top ten hold 45%. Sequencing input: memory CD8+ T cells sorted from blood. As for subset: CD45RO+ cells pooled with CCR7-negative TemRA cells. The receptors here all came from a young man in good health.

The rearrangement links TRBV6-1 to TRBJ2-4; D ambiguous. The CDR3 covers 15 residues. The V gene lost 3 bases and the J gene lost 0 bases, with 9 bases spanning the gap. Germline CDR1 reads MNHNS; CDR2 reads SASEGT. CDR3 nucleotides: TGTGCCAGCAGTGACACCGCGATAGCCAAAAACATTCAGTACTTC. Its translation is CASSDTAIAKNIQYF.

The gene calls are TRBV5-1 and TRBJ2-7; 9 bases agree with TRBD1. The CDR3 sequence is 15 residues long. Trimming took 4 bases from V and 0 from J; bases not matched to a gene: 5. Looked up from germline, CDR1 is SGHRS and CDR2 is YFSETQ. The CDR3 sequence is CASSLTTGGSYEQYF. The CDR3 DNA follows: TGCGCCAGCAGCCTGACGACAGGGGGCTCCTACGAGCAGTACTTC.

Only a few counts were recorded for this clone. This chain joins TRBV6-1 and TRBJ2-1, with no clear D. This CDR3 has 14 amino acids. Germline assignment: CDR1 MNHNS and CDR2 SASEGT. Trimming removed 7 bases at V and 10 bases at J, with 20 bases between. In DNA, the CDR3 is TGTGCCAGCACCGACCTGGGCGGACGACGGGAGCAGTTCTTC. Translation: CASTDLGGRREQFF.

The chain has TRBV19 and TRBJ2-5, with 7 bases fitting TRBD2. Per the germline V gene, CDR1 is LNHDA and CDR2 is SQIVND (reference sequence). The CDR3 contains 14 residues. V trimming: 1 base; J trimming: 5 bases; junction bases outside the gene matches: 4. The CDR3 loop reads CASSIVAGEETQYF. The CDR3 DNA sequence: TGTGCCAGTAGTATAGTTGCGGGAGAGGAGACCCAGTACTTC.

The chain is built from TRBV28 and TRBJ2-5; 10 nucleotides match TRBD2. V lost 4 bases and J lost 4; bases outside the gene matches: 3. CDR3 length: 14 amino acids. The V gene's germline CDR1 is MDHEN and CDR2 SYDVKM. DNA for the CDR3: TGTGCCAGCAGTTCCCGACTAGCGGGAGAGACCCAGTACTTC. It translates to CASSSRLAGETQYF.

J is TRBJ2-1 and V is TRBV19; TRBD2 is a possible D gene (6 bases). Looked up from germline, CDR1 is LNHDA and CDR2 is SQIVND (reference sequence). The CDR3 consists of 13 residues. The V gene lost 3 bases and the J gene lost 7 bases, with 10 bases spanning the gap. CDR3 sequence: CASSIWGVNEQFF. CDR3 sequence (DNA): TGTGCCAGTAGTATTTGGGGGGTTAATGAGCAGTTCTTC.

This clone appeared a few times. V and J are TRBV7-9 and TRBJ2-2, with D perhaps TRBD2 (6 bases). The CDR3 is made up of 13 amino acids. Germline CDR1 SEHNR, CDR2 FQNEAQ (reference sequence). V was pared by 7 bases and J by 1 base, with 7 bases between. The CDR3 is CASTEGNTGELFF. The CDR3 bases are TGTGCCAGCACGGAGGGGAACACCGGGGAGCTGTTTTTT.

The CDR3 DNA follows: TGTGCCAGCAGTTTAGACAGCTTTAGCAATCAGCCCCAGCATTTT. Encoded protein: CASSLDSFSNQPQHF. This chain connects TRBV28 to TRBJ1-5, with D maybe TRBD1 (5 bases). CDR1 and CDR2 from the germline V gene are MDHEN and SYDVKM. V shed 2 bases and J shed 0 bases, with 8 bases lying between them. The CDR3 is made up of 15 amino acids.

The chain combines TRBV2 with TRBJ2-2; weak D call: TRBD1 (6 bases). Between the trimmed V and J ends, which lost 8 bases and 4 bases, there was a span of 26 bases. Germline values: CDR1 SNHLY, CDR2 FYNNEI. This CDR3 has 18 residues. CDR3: CASGTNLQGVVSTGELFF. The CDR3 DNA sequence: TGTGCCAGCGGAACAAACCTACAGGGCGTGGTATCCACCGGGGAGCTGTTTTTT.

This chain joins TRBV7-9 and TRBJ1-5; 7 bases line up with TRBD1. Trimming at V came to 5 bases and at J to 4 bases, leaving 2 bases not matched to a gene. The CDR3 is 13 amino acids. Germline lookup yields CDR1 SEHNR and CDR2 FQNEAQ (reference sequence). The CDR3 region is CASSPGGNQPQHF. Here the CDR3 DNA reads TGTGCCAGCAGCCCAGGGGGAAATCAGCCCCAGCATTTT.